A selection of T cell receptor beta chains follows, all from one sample in a study of OX40 agonist ivuxolimab in advanced cancers. Clones were read by immunoSEQ multiplex PCR, and TCRdb kept only the in-frame ones, dropping some. The sample shows more than 45,000 clones, less than 85% of them seen only once. Material: CD4+ or CD8+ T cells sorted from blood, obtained in a trial of the OX40 agonist ivuxolimab. These receptors all stem from an adult with an advanced solid tumor such as melanoma, head and neck, liver or kidney cancer. Both conserved end residues are part of each CDR3. D genes are given only for firm matches. Part of the rows lack a size; the others show once, few, many or a class for expanded clones.

size	J	D	V	DNA	CDR3
NA	TRBJ2-3	TRBD1	TRBV5-1	TGCGCCAGCAGCTGGGGACAGGCCGCAGATACGCAGTATTTT	CASSWGQAADTQYF
NA	TRBJ1-5	NA	TRBV10-3	TGTGCCATCAGCGGGGGAGGCAATCAGCCCCAGCATTTT	CAISGGGNQPQHF
NA	TRBJ1-1	NA	TRBV19	TGTGCCTCCCGGGGACGTCTCTTGCTCTTTAACACTGAAGCTTTCTTT	CASRGRLLLFNTEAFF
once	TRBJ2-2	TRBD1	TRBV10-2	TGCGCCACCCCGCAGGGGGAGAACACCGGGGAGCTGTTTTTT	CATPQGENTGELFF
NA	TRBJ2-7	NA	TRBV6-5	TGTGCCAGCAGTTCCACAGGGCCTTATGACGAGCAGTACTTC	CASSSTGPYDEQYF
NA	TRBJ1-1	NA	TRBV19	TGTGCCACCACGCCAGGTCAGGGGAACACTGAAGCTTTCTTT	CATTPGQGNTEAFF
NA	TRBJ1-5	NA	TRBV5-4	TGTGCCAGCAGCTTGATCCGGGGCCACAATCAGCCCCAGCATTTT	CASSLIRGHNQPQHF
NA	TRBJ2-3	NA	TRBV5-8	TGTGCCAGCAGCTTTCGGGGGACAGATACGCAGTATTTT	CASSFRGTDTQYF
NA	TRBJ1-2	TRBD1	TRBV5-8	TGTGCCAGCAGCTTCGGGGGACAGGGTTCCTATGGCTACACCTTC	CASSFGGQGSYGYTF
NA	TRBJ2-5	NA	TRBV7-9	TGTGCCAGCAGCTTAACAGGGACCCAAAAGGCCCAGTACTTC	CASSLTGTQKAQYF
NA	TRBJ1-2	NA	TRBV6-5	TGTGCCAGCAGTTACCGAGGCAGGGAAACGTATGGCTACACCTTC	CASSYRGRETYGYTF
NA	TRBJ2-1	NA	TRBV4-2	TGTGCCAGCAGCCAAGCCCCCCTGGGGACGCAATCGGTCAATGACGCGTTCTTC	CASSQAPLGTQSVNDAFF
NA	TRBJ2-7	NA	TRBV7-8	TGTGCCAGCAGCCTACAGGGCTACGAGCAGTACTTC	CASSLQGYEQYF
NA	TRBJ1-5	TRBD1	TRBV6-6	TGTGCCAGCAGTTACGGGGGACAGGGCAATCAGCCCCAGCATTTT	CASSYGGQGNQPQHF
NA	TRBJ1-2	NA	TRBV7-6	TGTGCGCGACAGGAGGGCACCATCTATGGCTACACCTTC	CARQEGTIYGYTF
NA	TRBJ2-4	NA	TRBV19	TGTGCCAGTAGCCCCGGGAGAGTAGGCAACATTCAGTACTTC	CASSPGRVGNIQYF
NA	TRBJ1-5	NA	TRBV6-7	TGTGCCAGCAGTTACTCGAGGGATCAGCCCCAGCATTTT	CASSYSRDQPQHF
NA	TRBJ2-1	TRBD1	TRBV5-1	TGCGCCAGCAGCTTAAGACAGGGGAGGAATGAGCAGTTCTTC	CASSLRQGRNEQFF
NA	TRBJ2-5	NA	TRBV2	TGTGCCAGCAGTGAGCGTAGATTCCAAGAGACCCAGTACTTC	CASSERRFQETQYF
NA	TRBJ1-6	NA	TRBV19	TGTGCCAGTAGCATACAGAGCTCCTATAATTCACCCCTCCACTTT	CASSIQSSYNSPLHF
NA	TRBJ2-7	NA	TRBV28	TGTGCCAGCACCCCAGCCCCCGATTGGGAGCAGTACTTC	CASTPAPDWEQYF
NA	TRBJ2-5	TRBD1	TRBV6-5	TGTGCCAGCAGTTACTCGACAGGGGGCTCTAGGGAGACCCAGTACTTC	CASSYSTGGSRETQYF
NA	TRBJ1-1	NA	TRBV27	TGTGCCAGCAGTCCTGCTGGGGGGCTGGGTACTGAAGCTTTCTTT	CASSPAGGLGTEAFF
NA	TRBJ2-7	NA	TRBV5-4	TGTGCCAGCAGCTCCCCCCAGGCCACGGGCTCCTACGAGCAGTACTTC	CASSSPQATGSYEQYF
NA	TRBJ2-1	NA	TRBV7-2	TGTGCCAGCAGCCCCGACGGGCGCTGGGATGAGCAGTTCTTC	CASSPDGRWDEQFF
NA	TRBJ1-2	NA	TRBV19	TGTGCCAGTAGTGGGCTCTCGGAGGGCTATGGCTACACCTTC	CASSGLSEGYGYTF
NA	TRBJ1-1	TRBD1	TRBV10-2	TGCGCCAGCAGACCAGGGGGGAACACTGAAGCTTTCTTT	CASRPGGNTEAFF
NA	TRBJ1-2	NA	TRBV6-5	TGTGCCAGCAGTCAAGGGGACCTCTCGCCCACCTTC	CASSQGDLSPTF
NA	TRBJ1-2	TRBD1	TRBV6-1	TGTGCCAGCAGTATGGGACAGTCCTATGGCTACACCTTC	CASSMGQSYGYTF
NA	TRBJ1-2	NA	TRBV5-6	TGTGCCAGCAGCTGGGGACGGGATGGCTACACCTTC	CASSWGRDGYTF
NA	TRBJ1-2	NA	TRBV6-1	TGTGCCACCTGGACCTACCCCTATGGCTACACCTTC	CATWTYPYGYTF
NA	TRBJ1-4	NA	TRBV6-5	TGTGCCAGCAGCATAAACAGGGATGAAAAACTGTTTTTT	CASSINRDEKLFF